This T cell receptor (beta chain) was obtained from a study of cytotoxic CD8 clonotypes in ibrutinib-treated CLL. Overall study: Response sampling came at median approximately a year of treatment, ranging about 6 to 40 months. General study points: Once treatment began, public clonotypes, which were uncommon, contracted or stayed stable. The clonality went up when patients responded to ibrutinib and dropped back toward baseline at progression.

The targeted sequencing depth was 1 in 200,000 to 1 in 1 million T cells. Profiling relied on immunoSEQ multiplex PCR, and the TCRdb table lists in-frame clones only, not all of them. The sample has over 120,000 clones, 76% seen once; the top ten hold 5.1%. In the case of this clone: Antigen: not known.

Germline CDR1 MDHEN, CDR2 SYDVKM. Trimming removed 3 bases at V and 0 bases at J, with 14 bases between. The CDR3 has 16 residues. This sequence was found in a human donor with chronic lymphocytic leukemia. The specimen was PBMCs, collected after 24 months of ibrutinib treatment. The chain uses TRBV28 and TRBJ1-2; no clear D. The CDR3 spells CASSFWPDGSNYGYTF. CDR3 bases: TGTGCCAGCAGTTTTTGGCCCGACGGGTCTAACTATGGCTACACCTTC.